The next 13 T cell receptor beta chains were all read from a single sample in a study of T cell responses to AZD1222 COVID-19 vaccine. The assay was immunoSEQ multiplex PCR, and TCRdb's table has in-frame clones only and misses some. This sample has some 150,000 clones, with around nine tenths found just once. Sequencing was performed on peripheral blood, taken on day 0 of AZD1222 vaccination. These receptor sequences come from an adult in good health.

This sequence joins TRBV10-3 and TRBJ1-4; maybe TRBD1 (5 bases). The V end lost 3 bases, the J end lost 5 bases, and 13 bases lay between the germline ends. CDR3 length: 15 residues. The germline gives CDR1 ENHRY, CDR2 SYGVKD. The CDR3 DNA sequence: TGTGCCATCAGTGATCTAGGGGATGGAAATGAAAAACTGTTTTTT. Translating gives CAISDLGDGNEKLFF.

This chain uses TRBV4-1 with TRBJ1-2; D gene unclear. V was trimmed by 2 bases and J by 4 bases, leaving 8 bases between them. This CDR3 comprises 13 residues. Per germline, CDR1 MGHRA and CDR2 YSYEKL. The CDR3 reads CASSQQWSYGYTF. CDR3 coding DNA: TGCGCCAGCAGCCAACAATGGTCCTATGGCTACACCTTC.

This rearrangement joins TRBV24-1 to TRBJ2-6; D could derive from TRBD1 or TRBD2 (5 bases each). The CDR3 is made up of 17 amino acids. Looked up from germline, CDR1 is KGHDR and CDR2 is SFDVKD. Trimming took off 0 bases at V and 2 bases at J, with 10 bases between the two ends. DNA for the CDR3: TGTGCCACCAGTGATTTGTCTGGGGGAACTGGGGCCAACGTCCTGACTTTC. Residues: CATSDLSGGTGANVLTF.

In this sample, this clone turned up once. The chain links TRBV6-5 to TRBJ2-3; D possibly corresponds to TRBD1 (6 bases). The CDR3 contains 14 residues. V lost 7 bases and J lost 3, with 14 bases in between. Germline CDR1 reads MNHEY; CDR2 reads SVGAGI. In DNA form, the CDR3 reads TGTGCCAGCATGGTGGGGGCATGGACAGATACGCAGTATTTT. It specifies CASMVGAWTDTQYF.

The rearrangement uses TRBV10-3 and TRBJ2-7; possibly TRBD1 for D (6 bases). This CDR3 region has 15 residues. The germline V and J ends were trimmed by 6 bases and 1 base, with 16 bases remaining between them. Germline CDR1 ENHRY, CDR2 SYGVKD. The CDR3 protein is CAISMPGQGSYEQYF. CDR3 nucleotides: TGTGCCATCAGCATGCCGGGACAAGGTTCCTACGAGCAGTACTTC.

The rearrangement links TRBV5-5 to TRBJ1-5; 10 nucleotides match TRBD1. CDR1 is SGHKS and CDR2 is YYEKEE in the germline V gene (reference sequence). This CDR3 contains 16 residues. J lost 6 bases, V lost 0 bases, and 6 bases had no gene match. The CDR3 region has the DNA TGTGCCAGCAGCTTGGCCTTGGACAGGGGGGCTCAGCCCCAGCATTTT. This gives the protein CASSLALDRGAQPQHF.

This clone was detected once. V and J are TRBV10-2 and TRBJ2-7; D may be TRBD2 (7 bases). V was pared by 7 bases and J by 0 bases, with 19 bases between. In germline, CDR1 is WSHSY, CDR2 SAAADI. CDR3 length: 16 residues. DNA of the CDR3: TGCGCCAGCAATAACGTAGGGGGGGGGAGCTCCTACGAGCAGTACTTC. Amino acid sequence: CASNNVGGGSSYEQYF.

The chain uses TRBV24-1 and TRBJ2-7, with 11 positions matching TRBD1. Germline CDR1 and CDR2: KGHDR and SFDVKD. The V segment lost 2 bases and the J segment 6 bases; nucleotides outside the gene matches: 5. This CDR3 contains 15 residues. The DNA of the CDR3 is TGTGCCACCAGTGATTCCGGGACAGGGGGATTCGAGCAGTACTTC. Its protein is CATSDSGTGGFEQYF.

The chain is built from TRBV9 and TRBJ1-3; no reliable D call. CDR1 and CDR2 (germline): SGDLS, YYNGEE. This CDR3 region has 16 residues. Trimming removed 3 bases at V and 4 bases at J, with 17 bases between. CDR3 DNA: TGTGCCAGCAGCGCCTCTGACCGGGCTGGGGGAAACACCATATATTTT. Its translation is CASSASDRAGGNTIYF.

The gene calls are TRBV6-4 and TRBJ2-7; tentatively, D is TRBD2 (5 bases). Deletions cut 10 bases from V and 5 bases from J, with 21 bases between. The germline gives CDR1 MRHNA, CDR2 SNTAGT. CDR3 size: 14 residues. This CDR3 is CAILPSTRINEQYF. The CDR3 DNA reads TGTGCCATTCTACCTAGCACCCGAATCAACGAGCAGTACTTC.

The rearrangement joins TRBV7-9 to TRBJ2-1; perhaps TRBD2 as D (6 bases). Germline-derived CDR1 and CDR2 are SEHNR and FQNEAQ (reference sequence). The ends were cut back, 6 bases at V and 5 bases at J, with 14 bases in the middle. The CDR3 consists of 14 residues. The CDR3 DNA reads TGTGCCAGCAGGGGAGGTGGGGGAAACAATGAGCAGTTCTTC. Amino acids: CASRGGGGNNEQFF.

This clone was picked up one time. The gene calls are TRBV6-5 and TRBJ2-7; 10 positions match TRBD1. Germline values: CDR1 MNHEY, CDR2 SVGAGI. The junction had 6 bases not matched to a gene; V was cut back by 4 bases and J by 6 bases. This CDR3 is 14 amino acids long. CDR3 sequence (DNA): TGTGCCAGCAGTTTGGGACAGGGGATAAGCGAGCAGTACTTC. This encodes CASSLGQGISEQYF.

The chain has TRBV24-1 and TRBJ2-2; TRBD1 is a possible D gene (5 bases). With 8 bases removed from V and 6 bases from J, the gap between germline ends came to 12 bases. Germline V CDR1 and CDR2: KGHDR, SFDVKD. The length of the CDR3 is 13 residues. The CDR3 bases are TGTGCCACCACAGGGTGGGTTCCCGGGGAGCTGTTTTTT. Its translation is CATTGWVPGELFF.